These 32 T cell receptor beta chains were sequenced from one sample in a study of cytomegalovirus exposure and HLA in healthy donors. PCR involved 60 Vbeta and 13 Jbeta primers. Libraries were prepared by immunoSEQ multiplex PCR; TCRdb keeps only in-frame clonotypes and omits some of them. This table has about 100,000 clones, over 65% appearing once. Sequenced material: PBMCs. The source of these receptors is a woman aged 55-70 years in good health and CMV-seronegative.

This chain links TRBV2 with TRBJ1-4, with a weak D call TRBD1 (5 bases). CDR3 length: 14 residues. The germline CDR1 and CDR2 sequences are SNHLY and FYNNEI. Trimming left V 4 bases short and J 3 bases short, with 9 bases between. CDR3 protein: CASSATAANEKLFF. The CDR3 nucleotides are TGTGCCAGCAGTGCGACAGCAGCTAATGAAAAACTGTTTTTT.

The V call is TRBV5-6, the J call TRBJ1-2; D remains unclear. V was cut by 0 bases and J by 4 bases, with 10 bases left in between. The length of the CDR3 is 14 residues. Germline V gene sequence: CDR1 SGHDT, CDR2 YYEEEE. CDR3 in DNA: TGTGCCAGCAGCTTGGATGGGAGGCCCTATGGCTACACCTTC. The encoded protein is CASSLDGRPYGYTF. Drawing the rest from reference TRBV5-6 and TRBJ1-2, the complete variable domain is DAGVTQSPTHLIKTRGQQVTLRCSPKSGHDTVSWYQQALGQGPQFIFQYYEEEERQRGNFPDRFSGHQFPNYSSELNVNALLLGDSALYLCASSLDGRPYGYTFGSGTRLTVV.

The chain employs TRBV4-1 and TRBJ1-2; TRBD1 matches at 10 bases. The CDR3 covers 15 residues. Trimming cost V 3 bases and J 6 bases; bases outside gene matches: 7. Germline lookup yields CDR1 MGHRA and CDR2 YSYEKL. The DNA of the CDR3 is TGCGCCAGCAGCCAGGACGACAGGGGGCTGGATGGCTACACCTTC. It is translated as CASSQDDRGLDGYTF.

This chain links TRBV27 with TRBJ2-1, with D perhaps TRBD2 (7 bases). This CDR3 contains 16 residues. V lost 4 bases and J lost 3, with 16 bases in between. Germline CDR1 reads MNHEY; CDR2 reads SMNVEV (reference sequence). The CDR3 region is CASSSLPGGLYNEQFF. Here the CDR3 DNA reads TGTGCCAGCAGTTCCCTCCCGGGGGGCCTCTACAATGAGCAGTTCTTC.

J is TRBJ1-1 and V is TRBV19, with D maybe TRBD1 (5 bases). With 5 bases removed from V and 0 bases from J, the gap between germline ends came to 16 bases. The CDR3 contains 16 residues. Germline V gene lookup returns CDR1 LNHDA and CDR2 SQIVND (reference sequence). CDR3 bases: TGTGCCAGTAGTGCCCGGGCACCGACAGTGAACACTGAAGCTTTCTTT. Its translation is CASSARAPTVNTEAFF.

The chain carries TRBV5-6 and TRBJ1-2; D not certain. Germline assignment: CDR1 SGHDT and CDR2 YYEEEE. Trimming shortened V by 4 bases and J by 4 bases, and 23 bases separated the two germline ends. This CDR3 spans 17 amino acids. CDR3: CASSPWASGLRAYGYTF. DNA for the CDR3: TGTGCCAGCAGCCCGTGGGCAAGTGGGTTGAGGGCCTATGGCTACACCTTC. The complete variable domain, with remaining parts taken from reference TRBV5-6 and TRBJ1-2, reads DAGVTQSPTHLIKTRGQQVTLRCSPKSGHDTVSWYQQALGQGPQFIFQYYEEEERQRGNFPDRFSGHQFPNYSSELNVNALLLGDSALYLCASSPWASGLRAYGYTFGSGTRLTVV.

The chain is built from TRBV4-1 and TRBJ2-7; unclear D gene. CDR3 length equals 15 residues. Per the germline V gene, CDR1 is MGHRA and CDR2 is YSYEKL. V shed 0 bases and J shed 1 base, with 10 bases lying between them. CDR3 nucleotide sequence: TGCGCCAGCAGCCAAGAGTCCGGGTGGTCCTACGAGCAGTACTTC. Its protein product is CASSQESGWSYEQYF.

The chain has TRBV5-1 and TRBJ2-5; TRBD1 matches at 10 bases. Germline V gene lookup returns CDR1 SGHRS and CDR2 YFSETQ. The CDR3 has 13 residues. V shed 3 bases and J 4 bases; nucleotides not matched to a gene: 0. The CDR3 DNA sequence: TGCGCCAGCAGCTGGGACAGGGGAGAGACCCAGTACTTC. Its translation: CASSWDRGETQYF. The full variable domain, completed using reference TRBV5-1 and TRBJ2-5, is KAGVTQTPRYLIKTRGQQVTLSCSPISGHRSVSWYQQTPGQGLQFLFEYFSETQRNKGNFPGRFSGRQFSNSRSEMNVSTLELGDSALYLCASSWDRGETQYFGPGTRLLVL.

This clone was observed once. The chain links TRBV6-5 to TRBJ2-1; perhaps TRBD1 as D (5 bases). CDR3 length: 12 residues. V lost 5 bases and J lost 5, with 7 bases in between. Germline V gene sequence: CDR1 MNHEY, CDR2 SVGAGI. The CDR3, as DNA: TGTGCCAGCAGTGTAGGGGACAATGAGCAGTTCTTC. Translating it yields CASSVGDNEQFF.

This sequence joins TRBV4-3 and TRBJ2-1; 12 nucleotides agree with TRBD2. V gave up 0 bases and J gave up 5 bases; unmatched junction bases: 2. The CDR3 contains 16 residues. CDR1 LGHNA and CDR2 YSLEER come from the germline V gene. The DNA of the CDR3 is TGCGCCAGCAGCCAAGATAGACTAGCGGGAGACAATGAGCAGTTCTTC. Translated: CASSQDRLAGDNEQFF.

The chain's CDR3 is CASSPGQGLYGYTF. DNA of the CDR3: TGTGCCAGCAGCCCGGGACAGGGACTCTATGGCTACACCTTC. The chain has TRBV5-5 and TRBJ1-2, with 9 positions matching TRBD1. With 4 bases clipped from V and 4 bases from J, the junction kept 5 bases outside the gene matches. CDR1 SGHKS and CDR2 YYEKEE come from the germline V gene (reference sequence). The CDR3 has 14 residues.

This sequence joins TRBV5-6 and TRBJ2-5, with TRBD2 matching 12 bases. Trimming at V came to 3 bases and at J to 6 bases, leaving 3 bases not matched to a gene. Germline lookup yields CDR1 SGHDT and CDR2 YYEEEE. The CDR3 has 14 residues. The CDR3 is CASSSTSGGQTQYF. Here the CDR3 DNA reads TGTGCCAGCAGCTCGACTAGCGGGGGACAGACCCAGTACTTC.

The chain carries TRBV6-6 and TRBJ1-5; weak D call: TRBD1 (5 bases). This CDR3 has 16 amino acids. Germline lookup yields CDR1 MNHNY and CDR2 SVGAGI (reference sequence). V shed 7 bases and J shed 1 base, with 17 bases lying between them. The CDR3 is CASMWVDSPSNQPQHF. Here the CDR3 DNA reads TGTGCCAGCATGTGGGTAGACAGTCCAAGCAATCAGCCCCAGCATTTT.

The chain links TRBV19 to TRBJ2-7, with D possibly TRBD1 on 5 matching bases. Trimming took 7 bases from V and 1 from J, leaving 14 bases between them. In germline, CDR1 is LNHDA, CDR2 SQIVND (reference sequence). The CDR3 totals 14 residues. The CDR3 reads CASTKSQGSYEQYF. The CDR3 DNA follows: TGTGCCAGTACTAAATCGCAGGGATCCTACGAGCAGTACTTC.

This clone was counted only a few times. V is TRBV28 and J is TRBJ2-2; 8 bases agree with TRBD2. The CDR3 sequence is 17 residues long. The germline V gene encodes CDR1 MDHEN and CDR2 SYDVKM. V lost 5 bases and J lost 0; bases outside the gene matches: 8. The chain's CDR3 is CASSPKTSAANTGELFF. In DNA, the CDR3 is TGTGCCAGCAGTCCCAAGACTAGCGCAGCGAACACCGGGGAGCTGTTTTTT.

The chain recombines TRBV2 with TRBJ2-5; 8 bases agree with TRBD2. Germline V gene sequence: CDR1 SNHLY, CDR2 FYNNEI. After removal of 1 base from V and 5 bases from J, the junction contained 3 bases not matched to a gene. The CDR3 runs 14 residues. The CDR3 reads CASSEGRGGETQYF. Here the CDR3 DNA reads TGTGCCAGCAGTGAAGGTCGGGGGGGGGAGACCCAGTACTTC.

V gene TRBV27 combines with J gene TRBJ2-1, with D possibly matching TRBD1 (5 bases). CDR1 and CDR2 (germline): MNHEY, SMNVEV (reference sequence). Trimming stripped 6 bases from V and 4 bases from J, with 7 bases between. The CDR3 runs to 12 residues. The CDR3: CASSPGYNEQFF. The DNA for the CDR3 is TGTGCCAGCAGCCCAGGGTACAATGAGCAGTTCTTC.

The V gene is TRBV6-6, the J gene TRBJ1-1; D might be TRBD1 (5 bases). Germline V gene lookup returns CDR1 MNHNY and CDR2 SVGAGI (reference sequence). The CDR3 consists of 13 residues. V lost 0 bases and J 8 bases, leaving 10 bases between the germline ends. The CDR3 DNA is TGTGCCAGCAGTTACTCCGGGGGAGGGGAAGCTTTCTTT. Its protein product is CASSYSGGGEAFF.

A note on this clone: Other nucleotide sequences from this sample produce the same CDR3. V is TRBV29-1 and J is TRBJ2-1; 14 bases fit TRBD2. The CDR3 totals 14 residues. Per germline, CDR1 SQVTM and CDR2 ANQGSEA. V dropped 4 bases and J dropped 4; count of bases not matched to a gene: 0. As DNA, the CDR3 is TGCAGCGTTGGACTAGCGGGGGGGTACAATGAGCAGTTCTTC. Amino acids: CSVGLAGGYNEQFF.

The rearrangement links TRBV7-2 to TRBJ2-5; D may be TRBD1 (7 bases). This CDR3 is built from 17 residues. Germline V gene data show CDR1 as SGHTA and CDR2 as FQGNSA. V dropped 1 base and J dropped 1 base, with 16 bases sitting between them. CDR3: CASSLVSRGAIQETQYF. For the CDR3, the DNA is TGTGCCAGCAGCTTAGTTAGCAGGGGGGCGATCCAAGAGACCCAGTACTTC.

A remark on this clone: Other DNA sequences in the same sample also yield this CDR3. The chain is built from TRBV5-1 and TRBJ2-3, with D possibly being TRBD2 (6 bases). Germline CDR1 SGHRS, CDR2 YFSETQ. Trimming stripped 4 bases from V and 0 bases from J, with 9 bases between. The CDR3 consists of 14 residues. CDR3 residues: CASSPGTSTDTQYF. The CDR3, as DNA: TGCGCCAGCAGCCCGGGGACTAGCACAGATACGCAGTATTTT.

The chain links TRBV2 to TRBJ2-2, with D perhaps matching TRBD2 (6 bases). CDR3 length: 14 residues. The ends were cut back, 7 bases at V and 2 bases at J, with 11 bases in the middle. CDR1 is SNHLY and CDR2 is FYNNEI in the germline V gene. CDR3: CASNRDFNTGELFF. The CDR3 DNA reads TGTGCCAGCAATCGGGACTTTAACACCGGGGAGCTGTTTTTT.

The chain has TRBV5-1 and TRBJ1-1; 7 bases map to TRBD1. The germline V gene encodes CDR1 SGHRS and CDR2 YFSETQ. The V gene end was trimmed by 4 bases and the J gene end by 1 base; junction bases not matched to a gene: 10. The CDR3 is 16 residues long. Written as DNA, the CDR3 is TGCGCCAGCAGCGTACAGGGGCCGCGTGGGAACACTGAAGCTTTCTTT. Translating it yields CASSVQGPRGNTEAFF.

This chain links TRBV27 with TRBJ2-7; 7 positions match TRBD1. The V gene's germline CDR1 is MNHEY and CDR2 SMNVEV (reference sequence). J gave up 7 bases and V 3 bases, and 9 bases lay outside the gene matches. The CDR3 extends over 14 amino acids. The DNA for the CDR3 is TGTGCCAGCAGTTTCGATATGACAGGGCGAGAGCAGTACTTC. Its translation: CASSFDMTGREQYF.

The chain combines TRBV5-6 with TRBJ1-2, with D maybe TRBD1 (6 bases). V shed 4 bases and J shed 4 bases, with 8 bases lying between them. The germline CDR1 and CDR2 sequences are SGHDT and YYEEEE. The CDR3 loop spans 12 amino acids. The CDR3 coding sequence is TGTGCCAGCAGCGCGGACAGCTATGGCTACACCTTC. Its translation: CASSADSYGYTF.

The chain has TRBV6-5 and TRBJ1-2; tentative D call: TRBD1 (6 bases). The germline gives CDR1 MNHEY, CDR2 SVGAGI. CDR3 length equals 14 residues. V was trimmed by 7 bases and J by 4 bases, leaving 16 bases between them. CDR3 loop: CASTEDSLPYGYTF. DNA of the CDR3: TGTGCCAGCACAGAGGACAGTCTCCCCTATGGCTACACCTTC.

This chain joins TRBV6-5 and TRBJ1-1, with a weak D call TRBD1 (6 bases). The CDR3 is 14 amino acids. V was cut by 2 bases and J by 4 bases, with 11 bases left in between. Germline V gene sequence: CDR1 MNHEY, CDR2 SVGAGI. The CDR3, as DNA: TGTGCCAGCAGTTACGCGGGGGGCACCACTGAAGCTTTCTTT. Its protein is CASSYAGGTTEAFF.

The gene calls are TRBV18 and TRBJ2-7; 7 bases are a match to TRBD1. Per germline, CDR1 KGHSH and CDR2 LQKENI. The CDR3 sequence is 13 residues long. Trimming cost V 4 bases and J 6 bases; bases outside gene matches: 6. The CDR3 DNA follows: TGTGCCAGCTCACTCGGAGACAGGGCCGAGCAGTACTTC. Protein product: CASSLGDRAEQYF.

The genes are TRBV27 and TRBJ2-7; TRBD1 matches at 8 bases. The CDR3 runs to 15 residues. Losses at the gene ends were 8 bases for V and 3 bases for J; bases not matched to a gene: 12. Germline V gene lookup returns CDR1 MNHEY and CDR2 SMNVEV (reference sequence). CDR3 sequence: CASGTSGGVGYEQYF. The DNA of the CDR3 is TGTGCCAGCGGAACCTCAGGGGGCGTTGGCTACGAGCAGTACTTC.

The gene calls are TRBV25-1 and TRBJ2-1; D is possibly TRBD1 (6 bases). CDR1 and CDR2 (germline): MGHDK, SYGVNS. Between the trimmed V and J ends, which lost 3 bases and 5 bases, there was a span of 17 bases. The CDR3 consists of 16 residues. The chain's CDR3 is CASSDHPGTQNNEQFF. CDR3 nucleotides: TGTGCCAGCAGTGACCATCCCGGGACACAAAACAATGAGCAGTTCTTC. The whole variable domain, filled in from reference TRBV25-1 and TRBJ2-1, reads EADIYQTPRYLVIGTGKKITLECSQTMGHDKMYWYQQDPGMELHLIHYSYGVNSTEKGDLSSESTVSRIRTEHFPLTLESARPSHTSQYLCASSDHPGTQNNEQFFGPGTRLTVL.

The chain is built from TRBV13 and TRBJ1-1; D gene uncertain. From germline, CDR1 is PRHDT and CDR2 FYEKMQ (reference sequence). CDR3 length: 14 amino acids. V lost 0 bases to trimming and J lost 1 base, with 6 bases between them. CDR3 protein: CASSLGRTNTEAFF. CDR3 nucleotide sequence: TGTGCCAGCAGCTTAGGCAGAACGAACACTGAAGCTTTCTTT.

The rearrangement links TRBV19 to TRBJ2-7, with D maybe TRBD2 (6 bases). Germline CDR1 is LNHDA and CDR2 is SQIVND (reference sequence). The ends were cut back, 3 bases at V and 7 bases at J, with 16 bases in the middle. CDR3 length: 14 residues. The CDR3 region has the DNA TGTGCCAGTAGTATCAATTGGGGCGGGGCGGAGCAGTACTTC. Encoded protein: CASSINWGGAEQYF.